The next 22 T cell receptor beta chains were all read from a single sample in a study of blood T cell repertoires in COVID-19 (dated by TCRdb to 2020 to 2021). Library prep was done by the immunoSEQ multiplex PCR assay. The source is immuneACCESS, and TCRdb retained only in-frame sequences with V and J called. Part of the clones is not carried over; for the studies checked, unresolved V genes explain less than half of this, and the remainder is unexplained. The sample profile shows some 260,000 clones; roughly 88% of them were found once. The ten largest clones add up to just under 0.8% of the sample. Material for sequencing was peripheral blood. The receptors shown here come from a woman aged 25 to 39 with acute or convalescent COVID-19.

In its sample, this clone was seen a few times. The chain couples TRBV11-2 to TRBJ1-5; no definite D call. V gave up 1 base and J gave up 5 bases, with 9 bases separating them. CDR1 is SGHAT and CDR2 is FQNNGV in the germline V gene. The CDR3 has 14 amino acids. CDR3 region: CASSLGSRDQPQHF. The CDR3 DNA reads TGTGCCAGCAGCTTAGGCAGCCGGGATCAGCCCCAGCATTTT.

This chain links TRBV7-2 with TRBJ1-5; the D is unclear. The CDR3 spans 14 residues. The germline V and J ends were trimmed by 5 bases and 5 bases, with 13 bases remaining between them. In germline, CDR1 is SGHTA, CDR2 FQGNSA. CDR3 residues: CASSRDPEYQPQHF. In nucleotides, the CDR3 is TGTGCCAGCAGCCGGGATCCAGAATATCAGCCCCAGCATTTT.

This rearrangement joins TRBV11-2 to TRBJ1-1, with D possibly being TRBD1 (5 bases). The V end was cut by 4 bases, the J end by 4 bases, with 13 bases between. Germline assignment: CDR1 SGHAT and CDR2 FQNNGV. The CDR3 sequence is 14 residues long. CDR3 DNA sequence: TGTGCCAGCAGCTCGCCACAGGCTGGCACTGAAGCTTTCTTT. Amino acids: CASSSPQAGTEAFF.

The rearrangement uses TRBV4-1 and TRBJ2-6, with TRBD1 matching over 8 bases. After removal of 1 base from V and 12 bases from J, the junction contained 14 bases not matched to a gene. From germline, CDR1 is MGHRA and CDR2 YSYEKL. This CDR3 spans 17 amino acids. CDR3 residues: CASSQGWQGATQRVLTF. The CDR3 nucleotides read TGCGCCAGCAGCCAAGGATGGCAGGGGGCAACCCAACGCGTCCTGACTTTC.

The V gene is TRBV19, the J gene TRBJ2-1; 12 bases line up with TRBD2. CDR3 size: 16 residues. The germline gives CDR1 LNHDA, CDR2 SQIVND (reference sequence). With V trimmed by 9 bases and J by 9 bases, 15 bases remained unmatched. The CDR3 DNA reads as TGTGCCAGCAAGAACCTAGCGGGGGGGGATACAGGTGAGCAGTTCTTC. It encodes CASKNLAGGDTGEQFF.

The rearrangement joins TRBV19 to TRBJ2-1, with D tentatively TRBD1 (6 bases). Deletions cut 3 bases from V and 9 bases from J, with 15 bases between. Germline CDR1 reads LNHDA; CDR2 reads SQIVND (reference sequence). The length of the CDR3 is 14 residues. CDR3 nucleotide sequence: TGTGCCAGTAGTATCAACAGACAGGCCAGTGAGCAGTTCTTC. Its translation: CASSINRQASEQFF.

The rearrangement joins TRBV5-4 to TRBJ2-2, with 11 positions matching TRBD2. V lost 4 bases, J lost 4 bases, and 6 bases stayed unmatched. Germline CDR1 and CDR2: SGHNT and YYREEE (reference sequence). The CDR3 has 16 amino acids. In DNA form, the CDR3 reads TGTGCCAGCAGCCTAGTAGCGGGAGGGCCCACCGGGGAGCTGTTTTTT. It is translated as CASSLVAGGPTGELFF.

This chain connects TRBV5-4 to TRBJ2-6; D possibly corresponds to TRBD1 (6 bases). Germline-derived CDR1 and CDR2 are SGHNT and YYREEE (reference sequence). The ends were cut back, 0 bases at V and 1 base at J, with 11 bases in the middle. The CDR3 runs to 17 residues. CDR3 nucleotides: TGTGCCAGCAGCTTGGACAGGGTATTGTCTGGGGCCAACGTCCTGACTTTC. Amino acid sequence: CASSLDRVLSGANVLTF.

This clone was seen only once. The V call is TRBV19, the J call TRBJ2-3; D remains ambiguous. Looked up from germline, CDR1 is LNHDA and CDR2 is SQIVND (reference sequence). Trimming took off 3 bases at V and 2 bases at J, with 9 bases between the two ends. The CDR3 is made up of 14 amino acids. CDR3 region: CASSIAISTDTQYF. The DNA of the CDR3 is TGTGCCAGTAGTATTGCTATCTCCACAGATACGCAGTATTTT.

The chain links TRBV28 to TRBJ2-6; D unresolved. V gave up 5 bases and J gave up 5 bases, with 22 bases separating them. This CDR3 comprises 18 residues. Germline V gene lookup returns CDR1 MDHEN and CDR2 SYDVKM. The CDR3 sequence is CASSKILLTQSRANVLTF. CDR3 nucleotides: TGTGCCAGCAGTAAGATCCTTCTGACACAAAGTCGGGCCAACGTCCTGACTTTC.

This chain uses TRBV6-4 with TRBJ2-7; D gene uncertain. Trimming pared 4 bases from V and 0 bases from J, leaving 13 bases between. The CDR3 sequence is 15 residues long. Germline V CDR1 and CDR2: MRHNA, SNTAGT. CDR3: CASSVESTPSYEQYF. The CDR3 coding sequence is TGTGCCAGCAGTGTAGAATCAACTCCCTCCTACGAGCAGTACTTC.

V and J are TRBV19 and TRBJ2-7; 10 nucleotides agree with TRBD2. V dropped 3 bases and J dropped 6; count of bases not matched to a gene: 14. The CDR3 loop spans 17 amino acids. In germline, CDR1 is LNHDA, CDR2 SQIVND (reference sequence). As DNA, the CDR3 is TGTGCCAGTAGTATCGTTTCGAGCGGGAGGGCCTTCGGCGAGCAGTACTTC. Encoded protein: CASSIVSSGRAFGEQYF. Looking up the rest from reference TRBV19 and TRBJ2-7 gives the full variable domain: DGGITQSPKYLFRKEGQNVTLSCEQNLNHDAMYWYRQDPGQGLRLIYYSQIVNDFQKGDIAEGYSVSREKKESFPLTVTSAQKNPTAFYLCASSIVSSGRAFGEQYFGPGTRLTVT.

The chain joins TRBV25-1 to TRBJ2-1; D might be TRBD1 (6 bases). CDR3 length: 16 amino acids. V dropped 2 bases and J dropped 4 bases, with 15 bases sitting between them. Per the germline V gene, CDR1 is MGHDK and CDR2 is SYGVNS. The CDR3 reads CASSEQGQDTYNEQFF. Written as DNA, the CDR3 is TGTGCCAGCAGTGAACAGGGGCAGGATACTTACAATGAGCAGTTCTTC.

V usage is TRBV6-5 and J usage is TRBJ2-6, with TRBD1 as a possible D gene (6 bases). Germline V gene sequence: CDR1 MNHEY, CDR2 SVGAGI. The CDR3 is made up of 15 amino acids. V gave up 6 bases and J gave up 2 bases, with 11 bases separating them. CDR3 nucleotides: TGTGCCAGCAGAAAATCAGGGGCTGGGGCCAACGTCCTGACTTTC. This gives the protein CASRKSGAGANVLTF.

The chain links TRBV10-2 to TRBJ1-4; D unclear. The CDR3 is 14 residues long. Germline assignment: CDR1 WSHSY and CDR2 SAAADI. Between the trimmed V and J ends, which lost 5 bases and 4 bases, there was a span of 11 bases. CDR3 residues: CASSPQYHNEKLFF. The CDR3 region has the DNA TGCGCCAGCAGTCCACAGTACCATAATGAAAAACTGTTTTTT.

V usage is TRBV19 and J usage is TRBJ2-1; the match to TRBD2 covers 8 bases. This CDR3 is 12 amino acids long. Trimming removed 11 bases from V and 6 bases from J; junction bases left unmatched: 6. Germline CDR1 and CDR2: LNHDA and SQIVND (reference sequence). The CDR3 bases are TGTGCCTCGGGGGGGGTTGGCAATGAGCAGTTCTTC. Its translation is CASGGVGNEQFF.

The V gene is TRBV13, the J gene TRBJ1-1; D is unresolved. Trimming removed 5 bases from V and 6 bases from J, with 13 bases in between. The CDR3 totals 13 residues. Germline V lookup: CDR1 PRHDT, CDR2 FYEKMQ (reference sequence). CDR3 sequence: CASSLSPSAEAFF. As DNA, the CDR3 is TGTGCCAGCAGCCTCTCGCCCTCGGCTGAAGCTTTCTTT. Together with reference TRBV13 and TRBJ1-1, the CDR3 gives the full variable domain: AAGVIQSPRHLIKEKRETATLKCYPIPRHDTVYWYQQGPGQDPQFLISFYEKMQSDKGSIPDRFSAQQFSDYHSELNMSSLELGDSALYFCASSLSPSAEAFFGQGTRLTVV.

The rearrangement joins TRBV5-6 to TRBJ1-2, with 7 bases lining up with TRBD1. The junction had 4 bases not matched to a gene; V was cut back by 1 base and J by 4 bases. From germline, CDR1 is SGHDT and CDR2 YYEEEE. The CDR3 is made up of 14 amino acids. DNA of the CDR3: TGTGCCAGCAGCTTGACAGGGGCCCCCTATGGCTACACCTTC. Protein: CASSLTGAPYGYTF.

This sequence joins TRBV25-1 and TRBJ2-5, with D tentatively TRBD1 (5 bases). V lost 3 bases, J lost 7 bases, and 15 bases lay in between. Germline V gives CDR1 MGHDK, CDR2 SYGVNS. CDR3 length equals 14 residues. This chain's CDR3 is CASSESTASGTQYF. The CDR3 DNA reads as TGTGCCAGCAGTGAGTCGACAGCTTCGGGGACCCAGTACTTC.

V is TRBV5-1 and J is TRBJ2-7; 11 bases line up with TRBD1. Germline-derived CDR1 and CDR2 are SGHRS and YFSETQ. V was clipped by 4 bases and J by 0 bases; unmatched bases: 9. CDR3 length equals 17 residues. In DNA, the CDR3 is TGCGCCAGCAGCCGAAAGACCGGGACAGGGGGCTCCTACGAGCAGTACTTC. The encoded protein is CASSRKTGTGGSYEQYF.

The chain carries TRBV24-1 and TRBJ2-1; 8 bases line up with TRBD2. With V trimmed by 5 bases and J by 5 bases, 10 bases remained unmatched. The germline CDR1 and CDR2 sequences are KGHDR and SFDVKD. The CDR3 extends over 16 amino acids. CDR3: CATSAVAAGEDNEQFF. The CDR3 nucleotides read TGTGCCACCAGTGCGGTTGCAGCGGGAGAAGACAATGAGCAGTTCTTC.

The CDR3 here is CAISGYDEKLFF. In nucleotides, the CDR3 is TGTGCCATTTCGGGGTACGATGAAAAACTGTTTTTT. The V gene is TRBV10-3, the J gene TRBJ1-4; D gene uncertain. V dropped 9 bases and J dropped 6 bases, with 11 bases sitting between them. The germline CDR1 and CDR2 sequences are ENHRY and SYGVKD. This CDR3 has 12 residues.